The next 8 T cell receptor beta chains were all read from a single sample in a study of T cell responses to AZD1222 COVID-19 vaccine. The assay was immunoSEQ multiplex PCR, and TCRdb's table has in-frame clones only and misses some. This repertoire shows some 100,000 clones, 86% found once; its top ten account for approximately 15%. The sample in question was peripheral blood, obtained 28 days after the second AZD1222 dose. These receptors were taken from an adult who received the AZD1222 COVID-19 vaccine.

The chain links TRBV30 to TRBJ2-7; no clear D gene. V lost 4 bases and J 3 bases, leaving 13 bases between the germline ends. Germline CDR1 is GTSNPN and CDR2 is SVGIG (reference sequence). The CDR3 loop spans 13 amino acids. The CDR3 DNA sequence: TGTGCCTGGAATCCAGAGAACGGCTACGAGCAGTACTTC. Translated: CAWNPENGYEQYF.

Only a few counts were recorded for this clone. V gene TRBV7-9 combines with J gene TRBJ1-2; no clear D. The germline gives CDR1 SEHNR, CDR2 FQNEAQ (reference sequence). This CDR3 comprises 14 residues. Trimming took off 5 bases at V and 4 bases at J, with 14 bases between the two ends. The CDR3 DNA sequence: TGTGCCAGCAGCCAAGGGCGGCAGACCTATGGCTACACCTTC. Its protein product is CASSQGRQTYGYTF.

The J gene is TRBJ2-1, the V gene TRBV29-1; weak D call: TRBD2 (5 bases). Trimming pared 4 bases from V and 6 bases from J, leaving 10 bases between. From germline, CDR1 is SQVTM and CDR2 ANQGSEA. The CDR3 is 12 residues long. The CDR3 is CSVVTAGNEQFF. CDR3 nucleotides: TGCAGCGTTGTGACGGCGGGCAATGAGCAGTTCTTC.

The chain links TRBV19 to TRBJ2-1; D perhaps matches TRBD1 (7 bases). CDR1 and CDR2 from the germline V gene are LNHDA and SQIVND (reference sequence). Trimming took off 8 bases at V and 5 bases at J, with 16 bases between the two ends. There are 14 residues in the CDR3. The CDR3 bases are TGTGCCAGTGGCAGGGGGGACTTCAACAATGAGCAGTTCTTC. This sequence encodes CASGRGDFNNEQFF.

The J gene is TRBJ1-1, the V gene TRBV7-3; no definite D call. This CDR3 contains 13 residues. Trimming took off 4 bases at V and 0 bases at J, with 6 bases between the two ends. Germline lookup yields CDR1 SGHTA and CDR2 FQGTGA. The CDR3 region is CASSSAVNTEAFF. In DNA form, the CDR3 reads TGTGCCAGCAGCTCCGCAGTGAACACTGAAGCTTTCTTT.

The chain uses TRBV9 and TRBJ1-2; D gene ambiguous. The CDR3 totals 13 residues. CDR1 is SGDLS, CDR2 YYNGEE, per germline. The V gene lost 2 bases and the J gene lost 2 bases, with 7 bases spanning the gap. The CDR3 DNA is TGTGCCAGCAGCGTGAACGAAAACTATGGCTACACCTTC. Encoded protein: CASSVNENYGYTF.

This clone was found once. Its ends do not fully match the called genes, so a read error is possible. The CDR3 reads CASSYSPTGLTGELFF. DNA for the CDR3: TGTGCCAGCAGCTACTCGCCCACAGGGCTCACCGGGGAGCTGTTTTTT. The V and J genes are TRBV6-5 and TRBJ2-2, with D tentatively TRBD1 (6 bases). Germline loops: CDR1 MNHEY, CDR2 SVGAGI. The CDR3 has 16 residues.

Comments on this clone: Other DNA variants within this sample encode the same CDR3. V gene TRBV9 combines with J gene TRBJ2-7; D not resolved. V dropped 0 bases and J dropped 2 bases, with 9 bases sitting between them. CDR3 length: 14 residues. Looked up from germline, CDR1 is SGDLS and CDR2 is YYNGEE. The CDR3 region is CASSVGVGTYEQYF. CDR3 DNA sequence: TGTGCCAGCAGCGTAGGGGTAGGAACCTACGAGCAGTACTTC.